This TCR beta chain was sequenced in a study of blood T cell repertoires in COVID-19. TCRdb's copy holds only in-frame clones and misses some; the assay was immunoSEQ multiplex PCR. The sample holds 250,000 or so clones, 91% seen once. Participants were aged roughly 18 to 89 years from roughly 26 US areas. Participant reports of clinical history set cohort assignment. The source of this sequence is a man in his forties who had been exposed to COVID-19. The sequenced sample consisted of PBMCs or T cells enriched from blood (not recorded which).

CDR3 region: CASSPLPRNTEAFF. The CDR3 coding sequence is TGTGCCAGCTCACCATTGCCGAGGAACACTGAAGCTTTCTTT. The chain employs TRBV18 and TRBJ1-1; D remains ambiguous. Germline CDR1 is KGHSH and CDR2 is LQKENI. V lost 2 bases to trimming and J lost 1 base, with 8 bases between them. The CDR3 consists of 14 residues.